The rows below give T cell receptor beta chains drawn from one sample of a study of blood T cells in healthy people across ages. TCRdb redid the calling of the 5' RACE reads with MiXCR, one entry per CDR3 protein. The top ten hold 3.6% of the sample, which has fewer than 650,000 distinct CDR3 sequences, roughly a quarter seen once. The sample also formed part of further work on T cells of mothers and their children.

Specimen: blood. These receptors were taken from a boy aged 2 to 10 in good health. CDR3s include the opening cysteine and the closing phenylalanine or tryptophan. The order of the fields is D gene, V gene, clone size, J gene, CDR3 protein, CDR3 DNA. The D gene is left open where the match is weak. Clone size is stated in some rows and not others, as once, few, many or a class when expanded.

TRBD2	TRBV7-2	NA	TRBJ2-3	CASGRDWGDTQYF	TGTGCCAGCGGGAGGGACTGGGGAGATACGCAGTATTTT
NA	TRBV20-1	few	TRBJ2-5	CSARDLPGMGETQYF	TGCAGTGCTAGAGATCTACCAGGGATGGGAGAGACCCAGTACTTC
TRBD2	TRBV5-4	NA	TRBJ2-1	CVSSPPGLGNEQFF	TGTGTCAGCAGCCCCCCGGGACTAGGAAATGAGCAGTTCTTC
TRBD1	TRBV20-1	few	TRBJ2-7	CSAASQGAYEQYF	TGCAGTGCGGCCTCGCAGGGGGCCTACGAGCAGTACTTC
NA	TRBV9	NA	TRBJ2-1	CASSVVFGRNNEQFF	TGTGCCAGCAGCGTAGTGTTCGGGAGAAACAATGAGCAGTTCTTC
NA	TRBV28	few	TRBJ2-7	CASSLYRAYEQYF	TGTGCCAGCAGTTTGTACAGGGCCTACGAGCAGTACTTC
TRBD1	TRBV20-1	NA	TRBJ1-2	CSAARTGGNYGYTF	TGCAGTGCCGCCCGGACAGGGGGGAACTATGGCTACACCTTC
NA	TRBV3-1	few	TRBJ2-5	CASSGAGHQETQYF	TGTGCCAGCAGCGGGGCAGGCCACCAAGAGACCCAGTACTTC
TRBD1	TRBV20-1	few	TRBJ1-1	CSAQDRAITEAFF	TGCAGTGCTCAGGACAGGGCAATCACTGAAGCTTTCTTT
NA	TRBV12-3/TRBV12-4	few	TRBJ2-1	CASSLGGAGFNEQFF	TGTGCCAGCAGTTTGGGAGGCGCCGGTTTCAATGAGCAGTTCTTC
TRBD2	TRBV2	few	TRBJ2-1	CASSEARPSGGEQFF	TGTGCCAGCAGTGAAGCGAGGCCTAGCGGGGGGGAGCAGTTCTTC
TRBD1	TRBV27	NA	TRBJ2-7	CASSRVPRTGSYEQYF	TGTGCCAGCAGTAGAGTACCCCGGACAGGGTCCTACGAGCAGTACTTC
TRBD2	TRBV9	few	TRBJ2-7	CASSVGLAVDEQYF	TGTGCCAGCAGCGTAGGACTAGCGGTCGACGAGCAGTACTTC
NA	TRBV5-1	few	TRBJ2-5	CASSLGTAKQETQYF	TGCGCCAGCAGCCTCGGGACGGCGAAACAAGAGACCCAGTACTTC
NA	TRBV14	few	TRBJ2-7	CASSQEVGSYEQYF	TGTGCCAGCAGCCAAGAGGTGGGCTCCTACGAGCAGTACTTC